The 23 T cell receptor beta chains below come from one sample, sequenced in a study of T cells in Graves' hyperthyroidism and ophthalmopathy. Researchers took RNA transcripts and amplified the TCR beta CDR3 regions from them. TCR CDR3 underwent first-round RT-PCR with the HTBI primer set. TCRdb re-derived calls from the multiplex PCR reads in MiXCR, one entry per CDR3 protein. Among about 380,000 distinct CDR3 sequences listed, approximately 13% were seen once. Sequences were obtained from blood. All receptors derive from a man under 40 with Graves' hyperthyroidism that later progressed to Graves' ophthalmopathy.

This clonotype was observed at least ten times. This rearrangement joins TRBV10-3 to TRBJ1-2; TRBD1 matches 7 bases. V lost 4 bases and J lost 2; bases outside the gene matches: 4. The CDR3 contains 14 residues. Germline values: CDR1 ENHRY, CDR2 SYGVKD. The CDR3 sequence is CAISAEGQNYGYTF. CDR3 in DNA: TGTGCCATCAGTGCAGAGGGACAGAACTATGGCTACACCTTC.

About this clonotype: Its ends do not fully match the called genes, so a read error is possible. The gene calls are TRBV20-1 and TRBJ2-1, with 8 bases aligning to TRBD2. Germline values: CDR1 DFQATT, CDR2 SNEGSKA (reference sequence). CDR3 length equals 15 residues. DNA for the CDR3: TGCAGTGCTTTAACGGGGGGGAGCTCCTACAATGGGCAGTTCTTC. This codes for CSALTGGSSYNGQFF.

This clonotype was detected many times. The J gene is TRBJ1-3, the V gene TRBV28; D ambiguous. The CDR3 is 14 amino acids. The germline CDR1 and CDR2 sequences are MDHEN and SYDVKM. Deletions cut 3 bases from V and 2 bases from J, with 8 bases between. The CDR3 DNA follows: TGTGCCAGCAGTTTTAGCCAGCCTGGAAACACCATATATTTT. This gives the protein CASSFSQPGNTIYF. Variable domain in full (rest from reference TRBV28 and TRBJ1-3): DVKVTQSSRYLVKRTGEKVFLECVQDMDHENMFWYRQDPGLGLRLIYFSYDVKMKEKGDIPEGYSVSREKKERFSLILESASTNQTSMYLCASSFSQPGNTIYFGEGSWLTVV.

This clonotype was seen at least ten times. The chain recombines TRBV5-1 with TRBJ1-6; D is unclear. The CDR3 is made up of 15 amino acids. V was trimmed by 4 bases and J by 9 bases, leaving 17 bases between them. Germline V gene data show CDR1 as SGHRS and CDR2 as YFSETQ. The CDR3 loop is CASSADPAPTSPLHF. The CDR3 nucleotides are TGCGCCAGCAGCGCCGACCCGGCGCCTACTTCACCCCTCCACTTT.

In its sample, this clonotype was seen a few times. The chain links TRBV11-2 to TRBJ2-2; 9 nucleotides agree with TRBD2. The V gene end was trimmed by 0 bases and the J gene end by 3 bases; junction bases not matched to a gene: 2. Germline CDR1 and CDR2: SGHAT and FQNNGV. CDR3 length: 16 amino acids. CDR3 sequence: CASSLEGTSYTGELFF. As DNA, the CDR3 is TGTGCCAGCAGCTTAGAAGGGACTAGCTACACCGGGGAGCTGTTTTTT.

Of note for this clonotype: A much more abundant neighbour one base away suggests this may be a read error. The chain combines TRBV7-2 with TRBJ1-2; the D is unclear. Trimming removed 5 bases from V and 2 bases from J, with 12 bases in between. Per the germline V gene, CDR1 is SGHTA and CDR2 is FQGNSA. This CDR3 spans 14 amino acids. CDR3 protein: CASSLRFSNYGYTF. The CDR3 bases are TGTGCCAGCAGCCTGCGCTTCAGCAACTATGGCTACACCTTC.

This clonotype was seen many times. V and J are TRBV19 and TRBJ1-5; 7 positions agree with TRBD1. V was pared by 7 bases and J by 5 bases, with 8 bases of the junction left unmatched. The CDR3 is 14 amino acids. From germline, CDR1 is LNHDA and CDR2 SQIVND (reference sequence). CDR3 amino acids: CASKGAGVYQPQHF. CDR3 bases: TGTGCCAGTAAGGGGGCGGGCGTTTATCAGCCCCAGCATTTT.

This sequence joins TRBV9 and TRBJ2-5; no clear D. Germline CDR1 SGDLS, CDR2 YYNGEE. Trimming took off 0 bases at V and 4 bases at J, with 7 bases between the two ends. This CDR3 is built from 13 residues. The CDR3 loop is CASSVDLRETQYF. The DNA for the CDR3 is TGTGCCAGCAGCGTAGACTTGAGAGAGACCCAGTACTTC. Filled out from reference TRBV9 and TRBJ2-5, the complete variable domain reads DSGVTQTPKHLITATGQRVTLRCSPRSGDLSVYWYQQSLDQGLQFLIQYYNGEERAKGNILERFSAQQFPDLHSELNLSSLELGDSALYFCASSVDLRETQYFGPGTRLLVL.

The chain is built from TRBV10-1 and TRBJ2-3; D call uncertain. Germline V gene lookup returns CDR1 WNHNN and CDR2 SYGVQD (reference sequence). The CDR3 is made up of 11 amino acids. The ends were cut back, 3 bases at V and 7 bases at J, with 5 bases in the middle. The CDR3 DNA reads TGCGCCAGCAGTGAATCGAATACGCAGTATTTT. Its protein product is CASSESNTQYF.

This clonotype turned up a few times. The rearrangement links TRBV30 to TRBJ2-3, with D perhaps TRBD2 (6 bases). Between the trimmed V and J ends, which lost 0 bases and 4 bases, there was a span of 14 bases. This CDR3 has 15 residues. Germline assignment: CDR1 GTSNPN and CDR2 SVGIG (reference sequence). This chain's CDR3 is CAWSVWVEGPDTQYF. The CDR3 DNA sequence: TGTGCCTGGAGTGTTTGGGTGGAGGGCCCAGATACGCAGTATTTT.

This clonotype was seen ten or more times. V and J are TRBV13 and TRBJ2-1, with a tentative D call TRBD2 (5 bases). V shed 3 bases and J shed 4 bases, with 13 bases lying between them. CDR1 is PRHDT and CDR2 is FYEKMQ in the germline V gene (reference sequence). This CDR3 has 15 residues. The chain's CDR3 is CASSFTGRTYNEQFF. The CDR3 bases are TGTGCCAGCAGCTTTACTGGACGGACTTACAATGAGCAGTTCTTC.

There are many counts of this clonotype. The chain has TRBV7-9 and TRBJ2-7; 7 nucleotides line up with TRBD1. Looked up from germline, CDR1 is SEHNR and CDR2 is FQNEAQ (reference sequence). The CDR3 length is 14 residues. Trimming cost V 4 bases and J 3 bases; bases outside gene matches: 6. The CDR3 loop is CASSSTPGGYEQYF. CDR3 nucleotides: TGTGCCAGCAGCTCTACCCCAGGGGGCTACGAGCAGTACTTC.

This clonotype appeared many times. V usage is TRBV15 and J usage is TRBJ1-6; 9 bases match TRBD1. The CDR3 is 15 residues long. V was clipped by 6 bases and J by 4 bases; unmatched bases: 4. Germline V gene sequence: CDR1 LNHNV, CDR2 YYDKDF (reference sequence). The CDR3 loop is CATSPGQGYNSPLHF. The CDR3 nucleotides read TGTGCCACCAGTCCCGGACAGGGGTATAATTCACCCCTCCACTTT.

Points on this clonotype: Germline is not matched at one junction end, which may reflect a read error. CDR3 amino acids: CASSFRGQRVIF. CDR3 nucleotide sequence: TGTGCCAGCAGCTTCCGGGGGCAACGGGTGATCTTC. V gene TRBV5-4 combines with J gene TRBJ2-1; possibly TRBD1 or TRBD2 for D (6 bases each). Germline loops: CDR1 SGHNT, CDR2 YYREEE (reference sequence). There are 12 residues in the CDR3.

The table lists this clonotype with many counts. CDR3 sequence (DNA): TGTGCCAGCAGTGCCTCAGGGGGAACTAATGAAAAACTGTTTTTT. This codes for CASSASGGTNEKLFF. The chain carries TRBV27 and TRBJ1-4, with 7 nucleotides matching TRBD1. CDR3 size: 15 residues. In germline, CDR1 is MNHEY, CDR2 SMNVEV (reference sequence). Unmatched junction bases numbered 4, after V lost 5 bases and J lost 1 base.

This clonotype turned up a few times. This chain links TRBV12-3 or TRBV12-4 with TRBJ1-6, with 10 bases identical to TRBD1. CDR3 length equals 15 residues. Trimming took 0 bases from V and 9 from J; bases not matched to a gene: 2. CDR3 nucleotides: TGTGCCAGCAGTTTAGCCGGGACAGGGGTTTCACCCCTCCACTTT. Translating it yields CASSLAGTGVSPLHF.

There are many counts of this clonotype. This chain connects TRBV20-1 to TRBJ2-1; D gene ambiguous. V shed 2 bases and J shed 6 bases, with 14 bases lying between them. CDR3 length: 14 amino acids. The germline V gene encodes CDR1 DFQATT and CDR2 SNEGSKA (reference sequence). The CDR3 bases are TGCAGTGCTAGACGGGCAGTCTCCCCCAATGAGCAGTTCTTC. The encoded protein is CSARRAVSPNEQFF.

The chain carries TRBV7-9 and TRBJ1-2; the match to TRBD1 covers 8 bases. CDR3 length equals 17 residues. Unmatched junction bases numbered 12, after V lost 2 bases and J lost 4 bases. The germline gives CDR1 SEHNR, CDR2 FQNEAQ (reference sequence). The DNA for the CDR3 is TGTGCCAGCAGCTTAACAGGGGGTGACAGGGTCATCTATGGCTACACCTTC. Its protein is CASSLTGGDRVIYGYTF.

This clonotype was seen a handful of times. The chain has TRBV13 and TRBJ2-1, with a possible D match to TRBD1 (6 bases). The CDR3 has 16 amino acids. Deletions cut 0 bases from V and 7 bases from J, with 16 bases between. Germline V gene sequence: CDR1 PRHDT, CDR2 FYEKMQ (reference sequence). CDR3 in amino acids: CASSLGGQGPSNEQFF. CDR3 DNA: TGTGCCAGCAGCTTAGGGGGGCAGGGGCCGTCGAATGAGCAGTTCTTC.

This clonotype was observed a handful of times. V and J are TRBV6-1 and TRBJ2-3; 9 bases fit TRBD2. CDR3 length: 15 residues. The V gene end was trimmed by 5 bases and the J gene end by 2 bases; junction bases not matched to a gene: 5. Looked up from germline, CDR1 is MNHNS and CDR2 is SASEGT. The CDR3 is CASSKRGDHTDTQYF. The CDR3 region has the DNA TGTGCCAGCAGTAAGCGGGGGGACCACACAGATACGCAGTATTTT.

There are a few counts of this clonotype. The genes are TRBV12-3 or TRBV12-4 and TRBJ1-5; no firm D call. V was pared by 3 bases and J by 5 bases, with 8 bases between. There are 13 residues in the CDR3. CDR3: CASSFASDQPQHF. CDR3 in DNA: TGTGCCAGCAGTTTTGCCTCCGATCAGCCCCAGCATTTT.

As for this clonotype: A clone one base away is much larger, so this may be a read error. The V gene is TRBV11-2, the J gene TRBJ2-1; 7 nucleotides agree with TRBD2. The DNA end is more similar to TRBJ2-7, so the J call may be wrong. Per germline, CDR1 SGHAT and CDR2 FQNNGV. This CDR3 has 15 amino acids. The CDR3 DNA reads as TGTGCCAGCAGCCCAAGCGGGGAGTCCTACAATGAGCAGTACTTC. Translating it yields CASSPSGESYNEQYF.

This clonotype showed up many times. This sequence joins TRBV7-9 and TRBJ1-1; tentative D call: TRBD1 (6 bases). With 4 bases removed from V and 4 bases from J, the gap between germline ends came to 10 bases. This CDR3 has 13 amino acids. CDR1 is SEHNR, CDR2 FQNEAQ, per germline (reference sequence). CDR3 amino acids: CASSWTASTEAFF. CDR3 sequence (DNA): TGTGCCAGCAGCTGGACAGCCAGCACTGAAGCTTTCTTT.